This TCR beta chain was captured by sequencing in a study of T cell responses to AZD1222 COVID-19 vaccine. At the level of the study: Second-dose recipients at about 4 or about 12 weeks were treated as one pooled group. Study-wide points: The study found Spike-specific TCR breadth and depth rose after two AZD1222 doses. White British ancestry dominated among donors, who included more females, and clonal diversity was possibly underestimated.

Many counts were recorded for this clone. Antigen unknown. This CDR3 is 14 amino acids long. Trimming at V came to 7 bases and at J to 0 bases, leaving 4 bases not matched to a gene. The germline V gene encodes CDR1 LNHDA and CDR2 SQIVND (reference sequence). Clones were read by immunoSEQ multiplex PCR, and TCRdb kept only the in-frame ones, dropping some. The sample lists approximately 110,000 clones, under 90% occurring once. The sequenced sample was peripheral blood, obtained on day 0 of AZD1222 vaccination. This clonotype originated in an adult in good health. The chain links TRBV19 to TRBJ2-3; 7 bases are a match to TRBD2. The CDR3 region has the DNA TGTGCCAGTAAGGGAGGGCGGAGCACAGATACGCAGTATTTT. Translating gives CASKGGRSTDTQYF.